This T cell receptor beta chain was recovered during a study of T cell repertoires in cytomegalovirus infection (dated by TCRdb to about 2019). Turning to the overall study: The peptide stimulations were aimed at well-studied HLA-B-restricted epitopes as well as recently identified HLA-C-restricted CMV epitopes, whose presentation resists viral immunomodulation. Donor HLA type was relevant to the analysis, because carriage of CMV infection together with the matching HLA type was indicated by public TCR beta signatures. Overall study outcomes, separate from this receptor: The ex vivo response was dominated by HLA-C-restricted CMV-specific TCR beta clonotypes, and the single most frequent clonotype in two of eight donors was supplied by these HLA-C-restricted clonotypes. In both this cohort and an independent roughly 350-donor cohort, the cumulative frequency of public TCR beta family members distinguished carriers of CMV infection plus the relevant HLA type.

This clonotype has a count of ten or more. It lacks a known antigen. No much larger clone is present one base from it, and per-base qualities are unavailable. The treatment or condition label, as the study defines it: in vitro stimulation with specific CMV peptide epitopes to enrich CMV-specific T cells. V is pruned by 4 bases and J by 7 bases, leaving 1 base of the junction without a gene match. Spanning cysteine to phenylalanine, the CDR3 consists of 13 amino acids. Of all the DNA, just the CDR3 is kept, 39 bases in frame from base 1. The germline V gene sets CDR1 to SGHVS and CDR2 to FNYEAQ. Sequenced on an Illumina HiSeq 1500. TCRdb itself trimmed the public reads at Q25 with fastp, ran MiXCR and retained productive beta chains. When rows share a CDR3 protein, they turn into one entry using the most common DNA and genes. Across this sample there are fewer than 950,000 distinct CDR3 sequences, with around a third seen only once. Clones ranked in the top ten supply approximately 13% of the sample.

The sample in question was cultured CD8+ T cells from PBMCs, obtained from culture after CMV antigen stimulation. The receptor comes from a human donor in good health (CMV status not recorded). Some clones in this sample may be carry-over from other donors' samples. The rearranged segments are TRBV7-6 and TRBJ2-1; the central 10 bases match TRBD1. The CDR3 protein is CASSSGQGNEQFF. In nucleotide form, the sequence is TGTGCCAGCAGCTCGGGACAGGGGAATGAGCAGTTCTTC.